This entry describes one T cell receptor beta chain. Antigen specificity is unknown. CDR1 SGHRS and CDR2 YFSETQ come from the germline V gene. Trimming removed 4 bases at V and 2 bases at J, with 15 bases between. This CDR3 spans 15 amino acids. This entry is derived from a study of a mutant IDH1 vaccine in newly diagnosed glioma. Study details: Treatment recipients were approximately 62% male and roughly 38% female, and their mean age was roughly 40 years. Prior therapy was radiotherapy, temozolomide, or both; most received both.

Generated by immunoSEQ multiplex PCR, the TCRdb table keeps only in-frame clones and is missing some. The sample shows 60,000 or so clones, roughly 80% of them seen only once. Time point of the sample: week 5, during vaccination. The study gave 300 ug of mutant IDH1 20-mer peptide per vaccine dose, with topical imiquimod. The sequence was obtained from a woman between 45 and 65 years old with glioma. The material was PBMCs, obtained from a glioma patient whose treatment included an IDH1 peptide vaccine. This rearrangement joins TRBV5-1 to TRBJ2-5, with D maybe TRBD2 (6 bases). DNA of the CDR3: TGCGCCAGCAGCCCGGGACTGGTAATTCAAGAGACCCAGTACTTC. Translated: CASSPGLVIQETQYF.